Sequencing of this T cell receptor beta chain was carried out in a study of T-cell memory formation after mild COVID-19. The CDR3 spans 15 residues. CDR1 and CDR2 (germline): KGHSY, FQNENV. V was clipped by 1 base and J by 2 bases, with 11 bases between them. TCRdb itself ran the 5' RACE reads through MiXCR, one entry per CDR3 protein. The sample yields about half a million distinct CDR3 sequences, over 15% seen once. The sample taken for sequencing was PBMCs or a T cell subset sorted from them (not recorded which). The origin of this receptor is an adult woman who had mild COVID-19 (a few samples of this study predate the infection). Cell type and time point are not known. The rearrangement uses TRBV16 and TRBJ1-2; D remains ambiguous. CDR3 in DNA: TGTGCCAGCAGCCAATTGGAGAGGATGAACTATGGCTACACCTTC. Residues: CASSQLERMNYGYTF.